The subject of this entry is one T cell receptor (beta chain). There are many counts of this clonotype. The specificity of this receptor is unknown. Nothing much larger sits one base from this clone, and base qualities are not available. This entry is derived from a study of T cells in Graves' hyperthyroidism and ophthalmopathy (dated by TCRdb to the late 2010s). Regarding the complete study: Peripheral blood samples were taken at the time of initial diagnosis, prior to any treatment. For training and testing, the roughly 100 patients in the discovery cohort were randomly divided in a 7:3 ratio. A discovery cohort of 95 to 100 patients, roughly 43 with Graves' ophthalmopathy and 55 to 60 with stable Graves' hyperthyroidism, was used to find distinguishing TCR V-J signatures. The paper reports TCR Vbeta CDR3 sequencing of fewer than 150 peripheral blood samples: 40 to 45 ophthalmopathy, under 85 hyperthyroidism and around 17 progressor patients. Prospective prediction of ophthalmopathy was tested in an independent validation cohort consisting of roughly 19 hyperthyroidism patients and over 15 patients who later progressed to ophthalmopathy. The study also compared thyroid tissue and blood T-cell repertoires from about six Graves' hyperthyroidism patients. After sampling, hyperthyroidism patients received methimazole starting at 30 mg daily, and ophthalmopathy patients received high-dose intravenous methylprednisolone. General study outcomes and caveats: Most expanded thyroid clonotypes (frequency above 0.001) were also detected in blood, suggesting blood repertoires may reflect thyroid immune responses. No statistical method was used to fix the sample size in advance, and group allocation was not hidden from the investigators. A 13 V-J signature model separated ophthalmopathy from stable hyperthyroidism, with over 85% sensitivity and about 81% specificity in cross-validation and 80%/75% in testing. In validation, the model predicted progression to ophthalmopathy a median of roughly 6.1 months before onset, with approximately 71% sensitivity and around 76% specificity.

Hyperthyroidism patients were newly diagnosed, with disease duration under 2 months, and aged 18 to 65 years. Patients with uncontrolled infections, other autoimmune diseases, pregnancy or lactation were excluded. Clinical symptoms, serum thyroxine and TRAb, thyroid ultrasound, and orbital computed tomography formed the basis for the diagnoses. Blood from progressor patients was collected at the time of first diagnosis with hyperthyroidism, before any ophthalmopathy symptoms had appeared. PBMCs were isolated from around 10 ml of fresh peripheral blood by Ficoll-Paque density gradient centrifugation. Progressor patients were defined as those initially diagnosed with Graves' hyperthyroidism in whom ophthalmopathy developed during follow-up. Total RNA was extracted using Trizol reagent, and RNA quality was assessed on an Agilent 2100 Bioanalyzer. The TCR beta CDR3 regions were amplified from the RNA transcripts. A first-round RT-PCR of the TCR CDR3 used the HTBI primer set with the Qiagen OneStep RT-PCR kit. Libraries were constructed in a second round of multiplex PCR, after which size selection and purification were performed. The libraries were sequenced on an Illumina HiSeq2000 using paired-end 100 bp reads. The authors' analysis ran thus. Raw data were processed with SOAPnuke, discarding reads with adapters, uncalled bases, mean Phred below 15, or no exact constant-primer or identifier match. High-quality paired reads were merged using COPE v1.2.5, and each unique nucleotide sequence was defined as a clonotype. Clonotypes were aligned to IMGT TRBV, TRBD and TRBJ reference segments using MiTCR v1.1. Analysis was restricted to V-J combinations with a frequency above 0.0001, which covered roughly 99% of repertoires. The TCS score was defined as the ratio of F50 (clonal expansion) to E x V (chaos), calculated using BLOSUM62-based TCRdist between CDR3 peptides within each V-J. Welch's t-statistics and random forest reduced around 520 V-J features to 13, which were used in a naive Bayes classifier (R e1071). TCRdb applied fastp at Q25 and MiXCR to the public reads, then kept only in-frame beta chains. Here each entry gathers all rows of one CDR3 protein and keeps the most common genes and DNA. TCRdb, not the authors, supplied the V and J calls. The sample table contains 370,000 or so distinct CDR3 sequences; only one count was recorded for around a sixth of them. The ten top clones hold 25% to 30% of the sample.

V has 5 bases trimmed and J has 3 bases trimmed; junction bases matching no gene number 5. CDR1 and CDR2, looked up from the germline V gene (reference sequence), are SGHAT and FQDESV. Taken from cysteine to phenylalanine, the CDR3 has 14 residues. This entry keeps only the CDR3 DNA: 42 bases, framed from base 1. This clonotype was obtained from a young woman with Graves' hyperthyroidism that later progressed to Graves' ophthalmopathy. What was sequenced was blood. The receptor chain draws on TRBV11-1 and TRBJ1-2; 8 central nucleotides agree with TRBD1. The CDR3 region reads CASSPDRADYGYTF. The nucleotides read TGTGCCAGCAGCCCGGACAGGGCAGACTATGGCTACACCTTC.